These T cell receptor beta chains were read from a single sample in a study of control samples from healthy donors and cancer patients. Sequenced by immunoSEQ multiplex PCR; TCRdb stores in-frame clones only, minus some. The data hold about 100,000 clones, with around 90% observed a single time. Sample: blood. These receptors all stem from a woman younger than 30 in good health. Both conserved end residues are part of each CDR3. The D gene is left open where the match is weak. Clone size appears in some rows only: once, few, many, or a class for an expanded clone.

>TRBV6-1|TRBJ1-4|.|.
CASSDPPGRTNEKLFF
TGTGCCAGCAGTGACCCCCCGGGACGTACGAATGAAAAACTGTTTTTT
>TRBV12-3/TRBV12-4|TRBJ2-7|.|.
CASARGAYEQYF
TGTGCCAGCGCCCGGGGCGCCTACGAGCAGTACTTC
>TRBV28|TRBJ1-1|.|.
CASYMNTEAFF
TGTGCCAGCTACATGAACACTGAAGCTTTCTTT
>TRBV14|TRBJ1-5|.|.
CASSQGGGNQPQHF
TGTGCCAGCAGCCAAGGGGGGGGCAATCAGCCCCAGCATTTT
>TRBV19|TRBJ1-5|.|.
CASSSGGGLSIQPQHF
TGTGCCAGTAGTTCCGGGGGTGGTCTCAGTATACAGCCCCAGCATTTT
>TRBV29-1|TRBJ2-4|TRBD1|.
CSVETTGAKNIQYF
TGCAGCGTTGAAACGACAGGGGCCAAAAACATTCAGTACTTC
>TRBV6-5|TRBJ1-2|.|.
CASSYGRNYGYTF
TGTGCCAGCAGTTACGGCAGGAACTATGGCTACACCTTC
>TRBV10-3|TRBJ2-5|TRBD2|.
CAISRKGLAGGQETQYF
TGTGCCATCAGTCGGAAGGGACTAGCGGGAGGACAAGAGACCCAGTACTTC
>TRBV7-6|TRBJ1-1|.|few
CASSLGLSTEAFF
TGTGCCAGCAGCCTCGGTCTGAGCACTGAAGCTTTCTTT
>TRBV27|TRBJ2-7|TRBD1|once
CASRGWTGNSEQYF
TGTGCCAGCAGGGGGTGGACAGGGAACTCCGAGCAGTACTTC
>TRBV2|TRBJ1-2|.|.
CASSPDGAYGYTF
TGTGCCAGCAGCCCCGATGGAGCCTATGGCTACACCTTC
>TRBV27|TRBJ1-2|TRBD1|.
CASSYLRTGEGYTF
TGTGCCAGCAGCTATCTGAGGACAGGAGAGGGCTACACCTTC
>TRBV2|TRBJ1-5|.|.
CASSESDFYNQPQHF
TGTGCCAGCAGTGAATCGGACTTCTACAATCAGCCCCAGCATTTT
>TRBV7-2|TRBJ2-7|.|once
CASSPWRGESYEQYF
TGTGCCAGCAGCCCCTGGAGGGGGGAGTCCTACGAGCAGTACTTC
>TRBV7-2|TRBJ2-5|.|.
CASSLYWQAQETQYF
TGTGCCAGCAGCTTATACTGGCAGGCACAAGAGACCCAGTACTTC
>TRBV30|TRBJ2-7|TRBD1|.
CACQTGTGAYEQYF
TGTGCCTGCCAGACCGGGACAGGAGCCTACGAGCAGTACTTC
>TRBV3-1/TRBV3-2|TRBJ2-1|TRBD1|.
CASSQDRVTGSHEQFF
TGTGCCAGCAGCCAAGATCGGGTGACAGGGTCCCATGAGCAGTTCTTC
>TRBV24-1|TRBJ1-5|TRBD1|once
CATSDADRGISNQPQHF
TGTGCCACCAGTGATGCTGACAGGGGTATTAGCAATCAGCCCCAGCATTTT
>TRBV18|TRBJ2-7|.|.
CASSPTGGYEQYF
TGTGCCAGCTCGCCCACCGGGGGTTACGAGCAGTACTTC
>TRBV29-1|TRBJ1-2|.|.
CSATELGDEDGYTF
TGCAGCGCTACCGAATTGGGGGATGAGGATGGCTACACCTTC
>TRBV18|TRBJ2-7|.|.
CASSPPLSSEQYF
TGTGCCAGCTCACCACCTTTGAGTAGCGAGCAGTACTTC
>TRBV21-1|TRBJ2-7|.|.
CASRSGGFSSYEQYF
TGTGCCAGCAGGTCGGGCGGTTTCTCCTCCTACGAGCAGTACTTC
>TRBV9|TRBJ1-2|.|.
CASSVNGDNYGYTF
TGTGCCAGCAGCGTTAATGGGGACAACTATGGCTACACCTTC
>TRBV14|TRBJ2-7|.|.
CASSSVKSPMQYF
TGTGCCAGCAGCTCTGTCAAAAGCCCTATGCAGTACTTC
>TRBV6-1|TRBJ1-1|.|.
CASSEVRGIMNTEAFF
TGTGCCAGCAGTGAAGTCCGGGGAATCATGAACACTGAAGCTTTCTTT
>TRBV18|TRBJ2-3|.|.
CASSPPSTDTQYF
TGTGCCAGCTCACCACCAAGCACAGATACGCAGTATTTT
>TRBV19|TRBJ1-5|TRBD1|.
CASSTTGQNQPQHF
TGTGCCAGTAGCACCACGGGACAGAATCAGCCCCAGCATTTT